These 32 T cell receptor beta chains share one sample of origin, sequenced in a study of T-cell memory formation after mild COVID-19. Each CDR3 protein is one row after TCRdb ran MiXCR on the 5' RACE reads. The data show a few hundred thousand distinct CDR3 sequences, with approximately 21% seen just once and about 8.7% held by the top ten. The sequencing input was PBMCs or a T cell subset sorted from them (not recorded which). The receptors derive from an adult woman who had mild COVID-19 (a few samples of this study predate the infection). Cell type and time point are not known.

This clonotype was seen a handful of times. The chain employs TRBV12-3 or TRBV12-4 and TRBJ2-2; D may be TRBD1 (5 bases). This CDR3 comprises 15 residues. V was pared by 3 bases and J by 4 bases, with 12 bases between. CDR3 DNA: TGTGCCAGCAGTTTCTCCAGGGTAGGCACCGGGGAGCTGTTTTTT. Residues: CASSFSRVGTGELFF.

This chain links TRBV28 with TRBJ2-1; 7 nucleotides line up with TRBD1. Germline lookup yields CDR1 MDHEN and CDR2 SYDVKM. The junction had 12 bases not matched to a gene; V was cut back by 6 bases and J by 1 base. The CDR3 contains 17 residues. The CDR3 loop reads CASSQGGRGSSYNEQFF. CDR3 DNA: TGTGCCAGCAGCCAAGGGGGCAGGGGTTCGTCCTACAATGAGCAGTTCTTC.

This chain links TRBV20-1 with TRBJ1-2; D unresolved. Germline CDR1 and CDR2: DFQATT and SNEGSKA (reference sequence). V was cut by 0 bases and J by 1 base, with 9 bases left in between. This CDR3 region has 14 residues. The CDR3 spells CSARDEQNNYGYTF. The CDR3 coding sequence is TGCAGTGCTAGAGATGAACAGAATAACTATGGCTACACCTTC.

In this sample, this clonotype turned up many times. This chain uses TRBV20-1 with TRBJ1-2, with a weak D call TRBD1 (6 bases). V lost 2 bases and J 5 bases, leaving 12 bases between the germline ends. The CDR3 extends over 13 amino acids. Germline-derived CDR1 and CDR2 are DFQATT and SNEGSKA (reference sequence). CDR3 DNA sequence: TGCAGTGCTAGAACCCGGACAGCTTATGGCTACACCTTC. Its translation is CSARTRTAYGYTF.

This chain connects TRBV20-1 to TRBJ1-2, with D unresolved. CDR1 and CDR2 (germline): DFQATT, SNEGSKA (reference sequence). CDR3 length: 8 amino acids. V dropped 6 bases and J dropped 14 bases, with 10 bases sitting between them. CDR3 sequence: CSAQSGTF. The CDR3 DNA reads as TGCAGTGCCCAAAGCGGGACCTTC.

The sample holds a few counts of this clonotype. The chain links TRBV7-2 to TRBJ1-6, with D maybe TRBD1 (6 bases). Germline V CDR1 and CDR2: SGHTA, FQGNSA. The CDR3 contains 16 residues. Trimming shortened V by 1 base and J by 7 bases, and 14 bases separated the two germline ends. The CDR3 sequence: CASSLGTGWGNSPLHF. The CDR3 coding sequence is TGTGCCAGCAGCTTAGGTACAGGGTGGGGCAATTCACCCCTCCACTTT.

This clonotype turned up a few times. J is TRBJ2-7 and V is TRBV4-2, with D uncertain. This CDR3 contains 14 residues. The germline gives CDR1 LGHNA, CDR2 YNFKEQ. The V end lost 5 bases, the J end lost 5 bases, and 16 bases lay between the germline ends. CDR3 residues: CASSTLVSRHEQYF. CDR3 DNA sequence: TGTGCCAGCAGCACCCTAGTGTCCCGACACGAGCAGTACTTC.

CDR3 sequence reads: CASKRDTNYGYTF. CDR3 coding DNA: TGTGCCAGCAAGCGGGATACAAACTATGGCTACACCTTC. The chain joins TRBV12-3 or TRBV12-4 to TRBJ1-2; the D is unclear. This CDR3 has 13 amino acids. The V and J ends lost 7 bases and 2 bases respectively, with 11 bases between them.

The genes are TRBV5-1 and TRBJ2-7, with 8 bases identical to TRBD1. With V trimmed by 1 base and J by 5 bases, 8 bases remained unmatched. CDR1 SGHRS and CDR2 YFSETQ come from the germline V gene. The CDR3 is 15 residues long. CDR3 loop: CASSLTTGTGHEQYF. For the CDR3, the DNA is TGCGCCAGCAGCTTGACGACAGGGACAGGCCACGAGCAGTACTTC.

This clonotype has ten or more counts. Germline and junction disagree at one end, which may indicate a read error. J is TRBJ2-3 and V is TRBV2; the D is unclear. Germline values: CDR1 SNHLY, CDR2 FYNNEI. This CDR3 comprises 13 residues. CDR3 loop: CASSPSGTDTQYF. The CDR3 nucleotides are TGTGCTAGCAGCCCTTCCGGTACAGATACGCAGTATTTT.

This clonotype was seen more than once but under ten times. The chain is built from TRBV20-1 and TRBJ2-7; 7 bases match TRBD2. CDR3 length equals 15 residues. V lost 4 bases and J lost 0; bases outside the gene matches: 9. Germline CDR1 and CDR2: DFQATT and SNEGSKA (reference sequence). Here the CDR3 DNA reads TGCAGTGCTACGGGGAGGGGCGCCAGCTCCTACGAGCAGTACTTC. Translation gives CSATGRGASSYEQYF.

This chain links TRBV9 with TRBJ2-3; 8 bases line up with TRBD1. Germline V gives CDR1 SGDLS, CDR2 YYNGEE. CDR3 size: 15 residues. J gave up 4 bases and V 0 bases, and 4 bases lay outside the gene matches. The CDR3 DNA follows: TGTGCCAGCAGCGTAGGGACAGGGTCTGCAGATACGCAGTATTTT. It specifies CASSVGTGSADTQYF.

This clonotype was seen ten or more times. This chain links TRBV25-1 with TRBJ2-3; 8 bases fit TRBD2. The junction had 10 bases not matched to a gene; V was cut back by 1 base and J by 4 bases. This CDR3 comprises 17 residues. From germline, CDR1 is MGHDK and CDR2 SYGVNS. The CDR3 DNA reads TGTGCCAGCAGTGAATGGTCACGGGAGGGAGTCGCAGATACGCAGTATTTT. It codes for CASSEWSREGVADTQYF.

The chain is built from TRBV23-1 and TRBJ2-1; 13 nucleotides agree with TRBD2. TRBV23-1 is an ORF, with its function uncertain. This CDR3 spans 15 amino acids. With V trimmed by 9 bases and J by 9 bases, 11 bases remained unmatched. In DNA, the CDR3 is TGCGCCAGTCCGATAGGACTAGCGGGAGCTACTGAGCAGTTCTTC. This encodes CASPIGLAGATEQFF.

This chain uses TRBV2 with TRBJ2-3, with 8 bases that match TRBD1. Germline assignment: CDR1 SNHLY and CDR2 FYNNEI. J gave up 5 bases and V 0 bases, and 7 bases lay outside the gene matches. This CDR3 has 16 residues. The CDR3 protein is CASSEAFGTGGDTQYF. The DNA for the CDR3 is TGTGCCAGCAGTGAAGCGTTCGGAACAGGGGGAGATACGCAGTATTTT.

This clonotype came up many times. V is TRBV12-3 or TRBV12-4 and J is TRBJ2-1, with TRBD1 matching 10 bases. With 5 bases clipped from V and 1 base from J, the junction kept 2 bases outside the gene matches. CDR3 length equals 15 residues. As DNA, the CDR3 is TGTGCCAGCAGTGGGGACAGGGGATCCTACAATGAGCAGTTCTTC. Translating it yields CASSGDRGSYNEQFF.

This rearrangement joins TRBV7-3 to TRBJ2-1, with a tentative D call TRBD2 (6 bases). This CDR3 region has 14 residues. V was clipped by 1 base and J by 12 bases, with 16 bases between them. The germline V gene encodes CDR1 SGHTA and CDR2 FQGTGA. CDR3 sequence reads: CASSLMTRDALQFF. The DNA for the CDR3 is TGTGCCAGCAGCTTAATGACTAGAGACGCTCTGCAGTTCTTC.

A few counts support this clonotype. The V call is TRBV2, the J call TRBJ1-2; D remains ambiguous. This CDR3 is 13 amino acids long. Trimming took 3 bases from V and 4 from J, leaving 9 bases between them. Per the germline V gene, CDR1 is SNHLY and CDR2 is FYNNEI. The CDR3 loop reads CASSERTTYGYTF. In DNA, the CDR3 is TGTGCCAGCAGTGAGAGAACTACCTATGGCTACACCTTC.

The gene calls are TRBV20-1 and TRBJ2-7; 7 positions agree with TRBD2. J lost 0 bases, V lost 6 bases, and 14 bases had no gene match. The germline V gene encodes CDR1 DFQATT and CDR2 SNEGSKA (reference sequence). This CDR3 spans 16 amino acids. The CDR3 sequence: CSAPGTIGLSSYEQYF. The CDR3 DNA is TGCAGTGCCCCCGGGACTATCGGTCTGAGCTCCTACGAGCAGTACTTC.

In this sample, this clonotype turned up a few times. V is TRBV24-1 and J is TRBJ2-2; D possibly matches TRBD1 or TRBD2 (5 bases each). Trimming pared 4 bases from V and 0 bases from J, leaving 8 bases between. Per germline, CDR1 KGHDR and CDR2 SFDVKD. The CDR3 is 15 amino acids. CDR3 region: CATSEGPPNTGELFF. The CDR3 region has the DNA TGTGCCACCAGTGAGGGACCGCCGAACACCGGGGAGCTGTTTTTT.

The chain employs TRBV2 and TRBJ2-5; TRBD1 is a possible D gene (6 bases). This CDR3 is 16 amino acids long. V was pared by 4 bases and J by 2 bases, with 17 bases between. CDR1 SNHLY and CDR2 FYNNEI come from the germline V gene. The chain's CDR3 is CASSASPRTVQETQYF. The CDR3 DNA reads TGTGCCAGCAGTGCATCCCCTAGGACAGTACAAGAGACCCAGTACTTC.

The chain couples TRBV12-3 or TRBV12-4 to TRBJ1-1; D not certain. This CDR3 spans 13 amino acids. Trimming left V 6 bases short and J 2 bases short, with 10 bases between. CDR3 DNA sequence: TGTGCCAGCAGGGGATCGACCAACACTGAAGCTTTCTTT. Its protein is CASRGSTNTEAFF.

This clonotype was recorded once. The gene calls are TRBV5-6 and TRBJ2-3, with 9 bases that match TRBD2. The V and J ends lost 6 bases and 1 base, in that order; junction bases with no gene match: 9. Germline V CDR1 and CDR2: SGHDT, YYEEEE. This CDR3 contains 16 residues. Here the CDR3 reads CASTRWTSAGTDTQYF. CDR3 sequence (DNA): TGTGCCAGCACCCGATGGACTAGCGCTGGCACAGATACGCAGTATTTT.

J is TRBJ2-3 and V is TRBV5-1; 12 bases are shared with TRBD1. The ends lost 3 bases at V and 4 bases at J; junction bases unmatched: 3. CDR3 length equals 15 residues. Per germline, CDR1 SGHRS and CDR2 YFSETQ. The CDR3 DNA is TGCGCCAGCAGCTCGGGACAGGGGGCGGCAGATACGCAGTATTTT. Its translation is CASSSGQGAADTQYF. The complete variable domain, with remaining parts taken from reference TRBV5-1 and TRBJ2-3, reads KAGVTQTPRYLIKTRGQQVTLSCSPISGHRSVSWYQQTPGQGLQFLFEYFSETQRNKGNFPGRFSGRQFSNSRSEMNVSTLELGDSALYLCASSSGQGAADTQYFGPGTRLTVL.

This clonotype was detected a few times. J is TRBJ2-5 and V is TRBV6-2 or TRBV6-3, with TRBD2 matching 11 bases. This CDR3 is 17 amino acids long. In germline, CDR1 is MNHEY, CDR2 SVGEGT. The V and J ends lost 7 bases and 4 bases, in that order; junction bases with no gene match: 14. The CDR3, as DNA: TGTGCCAGCAAATTAGCGGGAGGGCCCTCCGGACGAGAGACCCAGTACTTC. Amino acids: CASKLAGGPSGRETQYF.

This clonotype was seen a handful of times. The chain recombines TRBV12-3 or TRBV12-4 with TRBJ2-1; 9 bases fit TRBD2. V dropped 2 bases and J dropped 6; count of bases not matched to a gene: 5. The CDR3 totals 15 residues. This CDR3 is CASSLSGRLGNEQFF. CDR3 DNA sequence: TGTGCCAGCAGTTTAAGCGGGAGGTTGGGCAATGAGCAGTTCTTC.

This clonotype occurred a few times. The chain has TRBV18 and TRBJ1-3; the D is unclear. The CDR3 has 15 amino acids. V lost 3 bases and J lost 0, with 9 bases in between. Germline lookup yields CDR1 KGHSH and CDR2 LQKENI. The CDR3 loop is CASSPEVVSGNTIYF. CDR3 DNA sequence: TGTGCCAGCTCACCGGAAGTCGTCTCTGGAAACACCATATATTTT.

This sequence joins TRBV4-1 and TRBJ1-2, with D hard to call. V lost 2 bases to trimming and J lost 6 bases, with 16 bases between them. Germline loops: CDR1 MGHRA, CDR2 YSYEKL. CDR3 length equals 15 residues. The CDR3 region is CASSQPWEAIDGYTF. The CDR3 region has the DNA TGCGCCAGCAGCCAACCTTGGGAGGCTATCGATGGCTACACCTTC.

This clonotype appeared a few times. The chain uses TRBV5-1 and TRBJ1-2, with 7 bases that match TRBD1. V was pared by 4 bases and J by 4 bases, with 10 bases of the junction left unmatched. In germline, CDR1 is SGHRS, CDR2 YFSETQ. The CDR3 is 15 residues long. The CDR3 nucleotides read TGCGCCAGCAGCCAACAACCGGGACAGACCTATGGCTACACCTTC. Translated, it gives CASSQQPGQTYGYTF.

In its sample, this clonotype was seen many times. The rearrangement joins TRBV5-1 to TRBJ2-6; tentatively, D is TRBD1 (6 bases). Germline V gives CDR1 SGHRS, CDR2 YFSETQ. The CDR3 loop spans 19 amino acids. The V end was cut by 3 bases, the J end by 1 base, with 20 bases between. The CDR3 DNA follows: TGCGCCAGCAGCTATAGGGGGTTGGACCTGGAATCTGGGGCCAACGTCCTGACTTTC. Its translation: CASSYRGLDLESGANVLTF.

This clonotype was picked up a small number of times. The J gene is TRBJ2-7, the V gene TRBV11-2; no reliable D call. The CDR3 runs 14 residues. Germline assignment: CDR1 SGHAT and CDR2 FQNNGV. Trimming left V 2 bases short and J 3 bases short, with 11 bases between. Written as DNA, the CDR3 is TGTGCCAGCAGCTTATGGCAAGAGTACTACGAGCAGTACTTC. Translated, it gives CASSLWQEYYEQYF. The complete variable domain, with remaining parts taken from reference TRBV11-2 and TRBJ2-7, reads EAGVAQSPRYKIIEKRQSVAFWCNPISGHATLYWYQQILGQGPKLLIQFQNNGVVDDSQLPKDRFSAERLKGVDSTLKIQPAKLEDSAVYLCASSLWQEYYEQYFGPGTRLTVT.

This clonotype was recorded many times. The gene calls are TRBV12-3 or TRBV12-4 and TRBJ2-1; TRBD2 might be the D (6 bases). The CDR3 sequence is 12 residues long. CDR3 DNA: TGTTCGATCTGGGGGGAGGACAATGAGCAGTTCTTC. Translating it yields CSIWGEDNEQFF.